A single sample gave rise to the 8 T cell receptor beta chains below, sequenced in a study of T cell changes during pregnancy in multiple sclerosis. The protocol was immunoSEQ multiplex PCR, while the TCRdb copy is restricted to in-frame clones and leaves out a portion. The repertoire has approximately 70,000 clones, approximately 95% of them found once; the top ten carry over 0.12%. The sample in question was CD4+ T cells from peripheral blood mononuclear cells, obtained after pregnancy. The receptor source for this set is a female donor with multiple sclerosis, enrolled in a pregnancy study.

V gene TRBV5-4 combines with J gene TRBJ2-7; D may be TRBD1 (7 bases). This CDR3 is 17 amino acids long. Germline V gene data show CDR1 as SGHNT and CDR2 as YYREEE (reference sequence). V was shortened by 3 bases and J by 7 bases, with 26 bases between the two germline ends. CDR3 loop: CASSSAGGTERWGEQYF. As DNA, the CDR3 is TGTGCCAGCAGCTCGGCAGGGGGGACAGAGCGCTGGGGGGAGCAGTACTTC.

The CDR3 DNA reads as TGTGCCAGCAGTTTTACGTTCGGAGTCTACGAGCAGTACTTC. Its protein product is CASSFTFGVYEQYF. This rearrangement joins TRBV27 to TRBJ2-7; D is undetermined. Germline V lookup: CDR1 MNHEY, CDR2 SMNVEV (reference sequence). The CDR3 length is 14 residues. The V gene lost 3 bases and the J gene lost 3 bases, with 12 bases spanning the gap.

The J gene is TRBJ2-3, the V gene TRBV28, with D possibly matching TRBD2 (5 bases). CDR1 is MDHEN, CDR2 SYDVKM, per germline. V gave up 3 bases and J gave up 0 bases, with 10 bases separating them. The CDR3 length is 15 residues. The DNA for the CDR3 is TGTGCCAGCAGTTTGCAAGGACTCAGCACAGATACGCAGTATTTT. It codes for CASSLQGLSTDTQYF.

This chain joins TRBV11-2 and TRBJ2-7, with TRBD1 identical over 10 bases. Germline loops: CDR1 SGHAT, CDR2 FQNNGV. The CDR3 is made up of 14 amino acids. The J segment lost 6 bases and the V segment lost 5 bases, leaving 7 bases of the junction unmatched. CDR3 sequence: CASSRPGTGVEQYF. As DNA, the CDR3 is TGTGCCAGCAGCCGTCCCGGGACAGGGGTCGAGCAGTACTTC. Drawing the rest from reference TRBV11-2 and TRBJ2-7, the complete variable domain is EAGVAQSPRYKIIEKRQSVAFWCNPISGHATLYWYQQILGQGPKLLIQFQNNGVVDDSQLPKDRFSAERLKGVDSTLKIQPAKLEDSAVYLCASSRPGTGVEQYFGPGTRLTVT.

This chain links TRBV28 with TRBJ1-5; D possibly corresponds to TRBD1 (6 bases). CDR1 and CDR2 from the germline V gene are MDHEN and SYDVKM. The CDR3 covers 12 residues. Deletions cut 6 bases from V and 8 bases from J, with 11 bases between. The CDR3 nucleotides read TGTGCCAGCAGACCAGGGGCTGAGCCCCAGCATTTT. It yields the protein CASRPGAEPQHF.

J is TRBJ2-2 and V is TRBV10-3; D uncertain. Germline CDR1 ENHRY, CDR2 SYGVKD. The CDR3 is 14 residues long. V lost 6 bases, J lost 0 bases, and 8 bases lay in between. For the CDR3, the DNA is TGTGCCATCAGAGCATCGGCGAACACCGGGGAGCTGTTTTTT. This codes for CAIRASANTGELFF.

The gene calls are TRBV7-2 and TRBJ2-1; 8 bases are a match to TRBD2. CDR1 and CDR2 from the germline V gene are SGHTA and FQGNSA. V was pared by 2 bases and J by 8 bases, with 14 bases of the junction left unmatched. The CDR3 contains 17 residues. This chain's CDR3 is CASSLRAGGASTHEQFF. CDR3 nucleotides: TGTGCCAGCAGCTTAAGGGCGGGAGGAGCGTCCACCCATGAGCAGTTCTTC.

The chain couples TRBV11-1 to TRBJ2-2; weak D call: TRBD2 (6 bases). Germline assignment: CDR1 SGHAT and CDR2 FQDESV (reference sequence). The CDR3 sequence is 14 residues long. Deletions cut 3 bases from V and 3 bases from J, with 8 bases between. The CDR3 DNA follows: TGTGCCAGCAGCTTTCGGGGGTACACCGGGGAGCTGTTTTTT. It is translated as CASSFRGYTGELFF. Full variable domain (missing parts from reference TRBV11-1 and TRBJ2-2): EAEVAQSPRYKITEKSQAVAFWCDPISGHATLYWYRQILGQGPELLVQFQDESVVDDSQLPKDRFSAERLKGVDSTLKIQPAELGDSAMYLCASSFRGYTGELFFGEGSRLTVL.